Listed below are T cell receptor beta chains from one sample, sequenced in a study of T-cell reconstitution after alpha-beta-depleted transplantation in children. TCRdb recomputed calls from the PCR reads with MiXCR, one row per CDR3 protein. There are roughly 300,000 distinct CDR3 sequences in the sample; 9.9% occur only once, and around a tenth lies in the top ten. The sequences come from PBMCs from the stem cell graft donor, collected from the stem cell graft. These TCRs come from a human donor who donated a stem cell graft to a child with SCID. The CDR3 runs from the conserved cysteine through the conserved F or W.

v_gene	len	j_gene	CDR3aa
TRBV29-1	13	TRBJ2-6	CSVGKTGANVLTF
TRBV12-3/TRBV12-4	14	TRBJ2-7	CASSFAGDLYEQYF
TRBV5-6	15	TRBJ2-7	CASSWMRDGTYEQYF
TRBV19	16	TRBJ1-4	CASSTDHRKTNEKLFF
TRBV12-3/TRBV12-4	14	TRBJ1-2	CASSLGGDNMAYTF
TRBV7-3	16	TRBJ2-5	CASSLRSGTGQETQYF
TRBV14	12	TRBJ2-6	CASSQGANVLTF
TRBV7-6	13	TRBJ1-2	CASSLGAGFDYTF
TRBV12-3/TRBV12-4	12	TRBJ1-5	CASSPDNQPQHF
TRBV7-6	14	TRBJ2-7	CASPTPETFYEQYF
TRBV10-3	14	TRBJ2-1	CAISGTGGGNEQFF
TRBV12-3/TRBV12-4	13	TRBJ1-2	CASSVTGGGGYTF
TRBV12-3/TRBV12-4	14	TRBJ1-5	CASSFPGRIQPQHF
TRBV11-2	13	TRBJ1-1	CASSGRRNTEAFF
TRBV2	17	TRBJ2-6	CASMYGQGAPGANVLTF
TRBV27	15	TRBJ2-3	CASSISGLRTDTQYF
TRBV10-2	12	TRBJ1-1	CASSSEVGLAFF
TRBV14	14	TRBJ2-7	CASSQEGGLTEQYF
TRBV27	17	TRBJ1-2	CASSLSFGDRLAYGYTF
TRBV12-3/TRBV12-4	15	TRBJ2-2	CASSFGTGSPGELFF
TRBV5-1	14	TRBJ2-2	CASSEPGQTGELFF
TRBV18	13	TRBJ2-3	CASSPKGTDTQYF
TRBV7-2	13	TRBJ1-5	CASSLGTRQPQHF
TRBV5-5	13	TRBJ1-1	CASSSMVGTEAFF
TRBV27	16	TRBJ2-3	CASSARDRGLGDTQYF
TRBV5-1	13	TRBJ2-7	CASSRTGVNEQYF
TRBV19	13	TRBJ1-1	CASSLGLDTEAFF
TRBV7-9	13	TRBJ1-2	CASSAGTLNGYTF
TRBV11-2	20	TRBJ2-3	CASSLGTWDRAPISTDTQYF
TRBV10-3	13	TRBJ2-5	CAISDQEGQTQYF
TRBV6-5	15	TRBJ2-5	CASSGPRGRQETQYF
TRBV12-3/TRBV12-4	14	TRBJ1-4	CASTMTGGFEKLFF
TRBV10-3	15	TRBJ2-2	CAISDQDTNTGELFF
TRBV25-1	14	TRBJ1-1	CATSQAQGSTEAFF
TRBV20-1	16	TRBJ2-7	CSARDPSPGTVYEQYF
TRBV5-5	12	TRBJ2-1	CASSLGLAEQFF
TRBV15	19	TRBJ2-7	CATSRGGTGGSLSSYEQYF
TRBV5-1	14	TRBJ2-7	CASSQTGFSYEQYF
TRBV18	18	TRBJ2-1	CASSPPTQGAAWYNEQFF
TRBV20-1	12	TRBJ1-1	CSGYRVSTEAFF
TRBV5-5	15	TRBJ1-1	CASSLAGQPGTEAFF
TRBV20-1	13	TRBJ1-1	CSARDKGGTEAFF
TRBV4-1	15	TRBJ1-1	CASSQDRTLNTEAFF
TRBV5-1	13	TRBJ2-1	CASSLANSNEQFF
TRBV12-3/TRBV12-4	13	TRBJ1-1	CASSFSGGPEAFF
TRBV10-3	12	TRBJ2-7	CASTSGVIEQYF
TRBV12-3/TRBV12-4	12	TRBJ2-7	CASSKGVYEQYF
TRBV10-3	12	TRBJ1-1	CAISETGTEAFF
TRBV10-3	12	TRBJ2-3	CAITGGTDTQYF
TRBV7-2	14	TRBJ1-2	CASSSQGSDYGYTF
TRBV20-1	15	TRBJ2-2	CSALDRESGTGELFF